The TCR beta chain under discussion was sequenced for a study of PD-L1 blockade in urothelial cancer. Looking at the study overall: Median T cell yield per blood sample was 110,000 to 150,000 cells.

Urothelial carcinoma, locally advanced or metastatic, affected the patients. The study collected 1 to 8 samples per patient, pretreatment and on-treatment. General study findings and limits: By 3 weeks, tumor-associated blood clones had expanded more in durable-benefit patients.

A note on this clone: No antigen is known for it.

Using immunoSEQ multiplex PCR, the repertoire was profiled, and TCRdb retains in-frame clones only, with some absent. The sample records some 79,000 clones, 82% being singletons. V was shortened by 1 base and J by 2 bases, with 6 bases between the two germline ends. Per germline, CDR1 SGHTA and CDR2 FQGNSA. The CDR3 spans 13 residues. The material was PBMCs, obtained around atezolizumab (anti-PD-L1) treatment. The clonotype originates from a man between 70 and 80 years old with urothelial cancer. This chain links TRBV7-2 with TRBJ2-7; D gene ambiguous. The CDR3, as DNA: TGTGCCAGCAGCTTAGACAGAACCTACGAGCAGTACTTC. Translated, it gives CASSLDRTYEQYF.